A single sample is the source of the 2 T cell receptor beta chains below, sequenced in a study of PD-L1 blockade in urothelial cancer. The protocol was immunoSEQ multiplex PCR, while the TCRdb copy is restricted to in-frame clones and leaves out a portion. The sample records roughly 29,000 clones, roughly 76% being singletons. Sequencing used PBMCs, obtained around atezolizumab (anti-PD-L1) treatment. The source of these receptors is a man aged 45-65 years with urothelial cancer.

This clone was detected only a few times. The chain has TRBV2 and TRBJ2-7; tentatively, D is TRBD1 (5 bases). The germline V gene has CDR1 SNHLY and CDR2 FYNNEI. The CDR3 spans 16 residues. CDR3 sequence (DNA): TGTGTGGCGCGAAATCTCGACAGCTTCATTTCCTACGAGCAGTACGTC. Translated: CVARNLDSFISYEQYV.

This clone was counted a single time. The chain has TRBV5-1 and TRBJ2-5; TRBD2 matches at 8 bases. V dropped 3 bases and J dropped 1; count of bases not matched to a gene: 2. Germline V gene sequence: CDR1 SGHRS, CDR2 YFSETQ. This CDR3 has 14 amino acids. CDR3 DNA sequence: TGCGCCAGCAGCTGGGGACTAGGCCAAGAGACCCAGTACTTC. This gives the protein CASSWGLGQETQYF. Drawing the rest from reference TRBV5-1 and TRBJ2-5, the complete variable domain is KAGVTQTPRYLIKTRGQQVTLSCSPISGHRSVSWYQQTPGQGLQFLFEYFSETQRNKGNFPGRFSGRQFSNSRSEMNVSTLELGDSALYLCASSWGLGQETQYFGPGTRLLVL.